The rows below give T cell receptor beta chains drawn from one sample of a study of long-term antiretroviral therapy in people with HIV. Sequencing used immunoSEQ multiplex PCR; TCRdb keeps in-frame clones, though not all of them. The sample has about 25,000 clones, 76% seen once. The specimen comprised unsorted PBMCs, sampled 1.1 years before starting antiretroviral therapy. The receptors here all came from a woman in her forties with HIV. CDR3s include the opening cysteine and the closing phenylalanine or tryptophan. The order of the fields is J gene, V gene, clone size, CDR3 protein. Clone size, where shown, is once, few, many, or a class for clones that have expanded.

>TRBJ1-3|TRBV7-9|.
CASSRGQAGNTIYF
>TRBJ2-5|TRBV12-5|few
CASGPPRLAGETQYF
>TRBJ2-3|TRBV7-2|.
CASSPDWTDTQYF
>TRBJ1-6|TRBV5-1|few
CASSPQGSSYNSPLHF
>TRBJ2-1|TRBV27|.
CASSLSALSSSYNEQFF
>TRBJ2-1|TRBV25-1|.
CASSLAGRAWNEQFF
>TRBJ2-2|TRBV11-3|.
CASSSAGTGNTGELFF
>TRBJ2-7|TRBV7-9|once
CASSLAPYEQYF
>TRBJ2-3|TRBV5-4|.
CASSSPGGTSPDTQYF
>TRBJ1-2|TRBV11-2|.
CASSLGGDRGGYTF
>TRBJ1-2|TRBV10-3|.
CAISDDVYGYTF
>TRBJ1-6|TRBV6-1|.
CASSVPGQGGYNSPLHF
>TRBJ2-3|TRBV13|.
CASSQRLAGTTDTQYF
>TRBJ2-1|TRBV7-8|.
CASSLTRDTLHEQFF
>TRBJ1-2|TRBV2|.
CASSEILAGTPDGYTF
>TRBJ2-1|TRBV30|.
CAWLGAGLGYNEQFF
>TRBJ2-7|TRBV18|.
CASSPGTGAVGEQYF
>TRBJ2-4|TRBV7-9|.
CASSFVNAKNIQYF
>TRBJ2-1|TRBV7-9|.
CASSQGTSGSNEQFF
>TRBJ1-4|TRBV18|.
CASSLQWGTEKLFF
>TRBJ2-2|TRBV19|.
CASSIRTSGRAGKNTGELFF
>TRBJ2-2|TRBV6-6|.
CASSYSRTSGVGELFF
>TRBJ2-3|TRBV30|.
CAWKRGTLGTDTQYF
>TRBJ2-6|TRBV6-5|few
CASRSTGANVLTF